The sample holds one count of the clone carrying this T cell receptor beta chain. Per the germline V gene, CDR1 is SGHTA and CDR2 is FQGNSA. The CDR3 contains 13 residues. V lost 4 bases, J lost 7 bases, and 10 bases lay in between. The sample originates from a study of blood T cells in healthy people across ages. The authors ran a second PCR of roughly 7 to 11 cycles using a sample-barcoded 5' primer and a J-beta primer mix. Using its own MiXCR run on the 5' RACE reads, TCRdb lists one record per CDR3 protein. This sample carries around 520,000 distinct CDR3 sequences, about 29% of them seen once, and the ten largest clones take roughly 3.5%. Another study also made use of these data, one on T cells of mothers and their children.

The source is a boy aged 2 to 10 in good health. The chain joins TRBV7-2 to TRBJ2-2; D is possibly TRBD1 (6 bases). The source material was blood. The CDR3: CASSSTRGGELFF. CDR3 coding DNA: TGTGCCAGCAGCTCAACCAGGGGCGGGGAGCTGTTTTTT. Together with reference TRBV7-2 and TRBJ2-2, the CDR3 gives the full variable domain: GAGVSQSPSNKVTEKGKDVELRCDPISGHTALYWYRQSLGQGLEFLIYFQGNSAPDKSGLPSDRFSAERTGGSVSTLTIQRTQQEDSAVYLCASSSTRGGELFFGEGSRLTVL.